This TCR beta chain was sequenced during a study of early T cells in non-severe SARS-CoV-2 infection. Study observations and caveats: VDJdb-based matching was biased toward anti-spike CD8 responses and missed private and CD4 specificities.

The CDR3 runs to 15 residues. V lost 4 bases, J lost 8 bases, and 21 bases lay in between. From germline, CDR1 is SGHRS and CDR2 YFSETQ. This clonotype has ten or more counts. The target antigen is unknown. Attachment of unique molecular identifiers was made to individual cDNA molecules. MiXCR was run by TCRdb on the 5' RACE reads, yielding one entry per CDR3 protein. The sample lists around 61,000 distinct CDR3 sequences, more than 10% occurring once. This sequence originates from an adult who was a healthcare worker with PCR-confirmed SARS-CoV-2 infection or an uninfected control (not recorded which). The sequenced material came from whole blood. The chain uses TRBV5-1 and TRBJ1-2; D gene unclear. The CDR3 region has the DNA TGCGCCAGCAGCCCCATTGGAGGGTCGTTCGAGGGCTACACCTTC. Translated, it gives CASSPIGGSFEGYTF.